The clone carrying this TCR beta chain was seen a handful of times. As yet, its antigen is unknown. This entry belongs to a study of vaccination and CD4 T cells after COVID-19. In the study overall: Nasal swab PCR detected SARS-CoV-2 in convalescent patients; about 9 had mild disease, one severe.

Treatment of the sample: roughly 11-day PBMC culture with coronavirus spike peptide pools or control peptides (ViraFEST assay). Fresh replacement IL-2 medium substituted for half the medium on days 3 and 7. The V gene lost 5 bases and the J gene lost 3 bases, with 13 bases spanning the gap. CDR1 is DFQATT and CDR2 is SNEGSKA in the germline V gene (reference sequence). CDR3 length: 13 residues. Study results and caveats: Post-vaccination reactive clonotypes (median roughly 35) did not differ significantly from post-infection (approximately 20).

Sequence data for DNA of cultured CD4+ T cells were generated by the Oncomine TCR Beta short-read assay. Extraction of genomic DNA was performed on cultured CD4+ T cells. MiXCR was run by TCRdb on the PCR reads, yielding one entry per CDR3 protein. This sample carries about 16,000 distinct CDR3 sequences, over 45% of them seen once, and the ten largest clones take approximately 26%. The sample was cultured CD4+ T cells from blood, taken after SARS-CoV-2 vaccination. The J gene is TRBJ1-2, the V gene TRBV20-1; D gene unclear. This TCR was recovered from a human donor with COVID-19. In DNA, the CDR3 is TGCAGTGCTCGCCCCATGGCAGACTATGGCTACACCTTC. Protein sequence: CSARPMADYGYTF.